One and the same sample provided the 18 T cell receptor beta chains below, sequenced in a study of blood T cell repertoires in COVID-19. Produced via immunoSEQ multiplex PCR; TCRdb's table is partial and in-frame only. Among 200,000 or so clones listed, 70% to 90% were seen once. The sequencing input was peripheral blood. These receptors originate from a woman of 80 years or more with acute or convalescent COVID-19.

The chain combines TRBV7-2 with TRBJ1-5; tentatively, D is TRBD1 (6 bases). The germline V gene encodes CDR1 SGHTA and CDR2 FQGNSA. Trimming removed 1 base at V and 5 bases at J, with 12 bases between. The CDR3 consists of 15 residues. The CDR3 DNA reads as TGTGCCAGCAGCTTAGGCGGGGGGCCTGATCAGCCCCAGCATTTT. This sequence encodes CASSLGGGPDQPQHF. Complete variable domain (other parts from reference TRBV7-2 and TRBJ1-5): GAGVSQSPSNKVTEKGKDVELRCDPISGHTALYWYRQSLGQGLEFLIYFQGNSAPDKSGLPSDRFSAERTGGSVSTLTIQRTQQEDSAVYLCASSLGGGPDQPQHFGDGTRLSIL.

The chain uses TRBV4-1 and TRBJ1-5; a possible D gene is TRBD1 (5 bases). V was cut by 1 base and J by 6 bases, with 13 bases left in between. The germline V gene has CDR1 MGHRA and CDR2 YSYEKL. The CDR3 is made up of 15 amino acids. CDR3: CASSQVGGAPQPQHF. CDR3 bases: TGCGCCAGCAGCCAAGTCGGAGGGGCGCCTCAGCCCCAGCATTTT.

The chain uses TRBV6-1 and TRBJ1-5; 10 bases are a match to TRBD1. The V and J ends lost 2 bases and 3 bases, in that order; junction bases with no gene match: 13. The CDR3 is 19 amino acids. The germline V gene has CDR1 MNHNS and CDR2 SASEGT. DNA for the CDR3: TGTGCCAGCAGTGAAAGGTCGGGATGGGGACAGGGGTCCAATCAGCCCCAGCATTTT. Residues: CASSERSGWGQGSNQPQHF.

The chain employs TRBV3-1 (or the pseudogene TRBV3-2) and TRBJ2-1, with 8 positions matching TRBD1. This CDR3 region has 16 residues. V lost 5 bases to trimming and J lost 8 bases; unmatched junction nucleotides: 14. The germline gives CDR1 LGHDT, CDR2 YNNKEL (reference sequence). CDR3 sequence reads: CASSEQGVRFRDEQFF. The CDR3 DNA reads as TGTGCCAGCAGCGAACAGGGGGTGAGGTTCCGTGATGAGCAGTTCTTC.

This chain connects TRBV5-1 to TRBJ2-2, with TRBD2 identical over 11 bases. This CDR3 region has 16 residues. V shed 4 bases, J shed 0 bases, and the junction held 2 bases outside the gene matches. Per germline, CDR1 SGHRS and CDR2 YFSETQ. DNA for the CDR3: TGCGCCAGCAGCCCGGGACTAGCGGCGAACACCGGGGAGCTGTTTTTT. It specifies CASSPGLAANTGELFF.

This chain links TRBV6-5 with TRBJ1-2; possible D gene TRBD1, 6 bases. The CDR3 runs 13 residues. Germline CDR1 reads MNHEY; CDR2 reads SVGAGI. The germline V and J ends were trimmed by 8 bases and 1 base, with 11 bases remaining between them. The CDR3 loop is CASAWGLNYGYTF. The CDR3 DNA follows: TGTGCCAGCGCCTGGGGGCTTAACTATGGCTACACCTTC.

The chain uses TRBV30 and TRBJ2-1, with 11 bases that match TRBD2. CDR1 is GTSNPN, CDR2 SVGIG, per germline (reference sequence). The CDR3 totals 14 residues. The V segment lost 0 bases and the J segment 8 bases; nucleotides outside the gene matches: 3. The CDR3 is CAWSVTSGSDEQFF. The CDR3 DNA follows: TGTGCCTGGAGTGTTACTAGCGGGAGCGATGAGCAGTTCTTC.

The CDR3 sequence is CSVQQGGYGYTF. DNA of the CDR3: TGCAGCGTTCAGCAGGGAGGGTATGGCTACACCTTC. The chain uses TRBV29-1 and TRBJ1-2; tentatively, D is TRBD1 (5 bases). The CDR3 has 12 residues. Trimming pared 5 bases from V and 5 bases from J, leaving 12 bases between. Germline V CDR1 and CDR2: SQVTM, ANQGSEA.

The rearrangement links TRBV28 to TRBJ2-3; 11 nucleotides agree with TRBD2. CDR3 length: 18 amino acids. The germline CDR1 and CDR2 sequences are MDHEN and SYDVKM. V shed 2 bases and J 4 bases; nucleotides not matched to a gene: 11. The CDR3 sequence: CASSLGLAGGRVADTQYF. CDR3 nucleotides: TGTGCCAGCAGTTTAGGTCTAGCGGGAGGCCGGGTAGCAGATACGCAGTATTTT.

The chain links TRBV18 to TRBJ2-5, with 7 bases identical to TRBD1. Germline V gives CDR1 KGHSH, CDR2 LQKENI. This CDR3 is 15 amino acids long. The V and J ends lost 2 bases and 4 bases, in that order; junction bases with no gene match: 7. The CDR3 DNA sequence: TGTGCCAGCTCACCAATAAATACAGGGGTAGAGACCCAGTACTTC. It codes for CASSPINTGVETQYF. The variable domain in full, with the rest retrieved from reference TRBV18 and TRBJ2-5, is NAGVMQNPRHLVRRRGQEARLRCSPMKGHSHVYWYRQLPEEGLKFMVYLQKENIIDESGMPKERFSAEFPKEGPSILRIQQVVRGDSAAYFCASSPINTGVETQYFGPGTRLLVL.

Here the CDR3 reads CASSLLAGGPVDTQYF. The CDR3 coding sequence is TGCGCCAGCAGCCTCTTGGCGGGGGGGCCGGTAGATACGCAGTATTTT. The V and J genes are TRBV5-1 and TRBJ2-3, with 9 positions matching TRBD2. The V gene end was trimmed by 4 bases and the J gene end by 5 bases; junction bases not matched to a gene: 11. The germline CDR1 and CDR2 sequences are SGHRS and YFSETQ. CDR3 size: 16 residues.

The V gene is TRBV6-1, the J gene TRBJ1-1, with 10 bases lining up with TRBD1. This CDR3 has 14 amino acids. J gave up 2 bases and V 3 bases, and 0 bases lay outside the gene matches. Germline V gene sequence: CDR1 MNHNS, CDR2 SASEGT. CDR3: CASSETGGNTEAFF. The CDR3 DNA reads TGTGCCAGCAGTGAGACAGGGGGCAACACTGAAGCTTTCTTT.

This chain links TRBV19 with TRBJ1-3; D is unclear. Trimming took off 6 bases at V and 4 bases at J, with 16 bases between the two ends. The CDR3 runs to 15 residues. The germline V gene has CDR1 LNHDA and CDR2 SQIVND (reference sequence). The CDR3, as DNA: TGTGCCAGTAGCCCGAACTTGTCTTCAGGAAACACCATATATTTT. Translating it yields CASSPNLSSGNTIYF.

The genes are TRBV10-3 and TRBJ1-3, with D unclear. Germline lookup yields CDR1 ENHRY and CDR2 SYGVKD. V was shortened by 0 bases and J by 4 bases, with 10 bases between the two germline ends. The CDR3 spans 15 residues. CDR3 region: CAISESTPTGNTIYF. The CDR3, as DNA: TGTGCCATCAGTGAGTCTACTCCGACAGGAAACACCATATATTTT.

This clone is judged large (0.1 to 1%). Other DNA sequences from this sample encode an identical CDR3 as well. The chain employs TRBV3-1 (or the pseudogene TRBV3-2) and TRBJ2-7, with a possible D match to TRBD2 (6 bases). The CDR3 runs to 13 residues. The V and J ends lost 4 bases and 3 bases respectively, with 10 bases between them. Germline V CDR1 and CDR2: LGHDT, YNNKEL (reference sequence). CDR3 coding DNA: TGTGCCAGCAGCCCTGGGGGGTACTACGAGCAGTACTTC. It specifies CASSPGGYYEQYF.

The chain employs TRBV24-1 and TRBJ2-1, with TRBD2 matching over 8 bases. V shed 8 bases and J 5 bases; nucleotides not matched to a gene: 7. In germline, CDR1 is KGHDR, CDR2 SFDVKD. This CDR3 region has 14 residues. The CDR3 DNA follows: TGTGCCACCACACGGGGGGGCCAAGACAATGAGCAGTTCTTC. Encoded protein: CATTRGGQDNEQFF.

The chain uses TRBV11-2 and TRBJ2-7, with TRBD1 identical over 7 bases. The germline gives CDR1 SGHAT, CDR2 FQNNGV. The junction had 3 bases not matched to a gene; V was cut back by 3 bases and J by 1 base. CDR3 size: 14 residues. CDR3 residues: CASSLGQISYEQYF. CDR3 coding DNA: TGTGCCAGCAGCTTGGGACAGATATCCTACGAGCAGTACTTC.

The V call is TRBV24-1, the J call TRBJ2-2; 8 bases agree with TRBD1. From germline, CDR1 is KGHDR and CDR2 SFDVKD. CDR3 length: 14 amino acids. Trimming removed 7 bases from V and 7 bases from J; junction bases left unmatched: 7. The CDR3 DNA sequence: TGTGCCACCAGAGCCAGGGGGCTCGGCGGGGAGCTGTTTTTT. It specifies CATRARGLGGELFF.